The sequence of this TCR beta chain was determined in a study of shared clonotypes between healthy human individuals. In the study overall: Aged between 18 and 49, the donors were a couple of women and three men.

Points from the study as a whole: Sampling used blood alone; tissue repertoires probably differ. Incomplete sequencing of sorted subsets was indicated by rarefaction despite large depth.

The data were produced by immunoSEQ multiplex PCR, yet TCRdb's version contains in-frame clones alone and is incomplete. Of 780,000 or so clones listed, roughly 72% were seen once; the top ten hold more than 1.5%. Germline trimming cut 7 bases from V and 1 base from J; bases unmatched to any gene: 12. The CDR3 totals 17 residues. The germline V gene has CDR1 WNHNN and CDR2 SYGVQD (reference sequence). With regard to this clone: The antigen remains undetermined.

J is TRBJ2-5 and V is TRBV10-1; TRBD2 agrees at 10 bases. This clonotype was sampled from a woman in her twenties or thirties in good health. Sequenced material: memory CD4+ T cells sorted from blood. The sample's subset: CD45RA-negative fraction. CDR3 sequence (DNA): TGCGCCAGCAAAAAATCCACTAGCGGGGCCTTCCAAGAGACCCAGTACTTC. Translated, it gives CASKKSTSGAFQETQYF.